The clone carrying this TCR beta chain was seen a handful of times. Its specificity is unknown. Authors of the study amplified TCR beta CDR3 regions from RNA transcripts. The study used the HTBI primer set for a first-round RT-PCR of the TCR CDR3. TCRdb processed the multiplex PCR reads anew with MiXCR; each CDR3 protein has one entry. The table includes 500,000 to 750,000 distinct CDR3 sequences, 11% to 15% detected once. V lost 2 bases and J lost 1, with 11 bases in between. This CDR3 has 16 amino acids. The germline V gene has CDR1 KGHSH and CDR2 LQKENI. The data were obtained in a study of T cells in Graves' hyperthyroidism and ophthalmopathy. Findings of the study overall: Expanded thyroid clonotypes (above 0.001) were mostly also found in blood.

The chain has TRBV18 and TRBJ2-2; D gene ambiguous. The receptor comes from a woman between 18 and 29 years old with Graves' ophthalmopathy. The sequencing sample was made of blood. The CDR3: CASSPLLQQNTGELFF. The CDR3 nucleotides read TGTGCCAGCTCACCATTGTTACAGCAGAACACCGGGGAGCTGTTTTTT.